In this sample, the clone carrying this T cell receptor beta chain turned up a few times. In germline, CDR1 is SNHLY, CDR2 FYNNEI. V gave up 10 bases and J gave up 0 bases, with 19 bases separating them. This CDR3 has 16 residues. This entry is derived from a study of T cells in Graves' hyperthyroidism and ophthalmopathy. The investigators amplified TCR beta CDR3 regions from RNA transcripts. HTBI primers were the set used in a first-round RT-PCR of the TCR CDR3. TCRdb passed the multiplex PCR reads through MiXCR, listing each CDR3 protein once. The data contain hundreds of thousands of distinct CDR3 sequences, roughly 46% of them singletons.

The TCR originated in an adult man with Graves' disease, either hyperthyroidism or ophthalmopathy (not recorded which). Input material: peripheral blood or thyroid tissue (not recorded which). V gene TRBV2 combines with J gene TRBJ1-5, with D possibly being TRBD1 (5 bases). CDR3 nucleotide sequence: TGTGCCATCCACCTTACAGGAAATTATAGCAATCAGCCCCAGCATTTT. Translated: CAIHLTGNYSNQPQHF.